This T cell receptor beta chain was documented in a study of T-cell reconstitution after alpha-beta-depleted transplantation in children. This clonotype showed up many times. The ends lost 3 bases at V and 4 bases at J; junction bases unmatched: 11. This CDR3 has 16 residues. A TCRbeta library incorporating unique molecular identifiers was prepared. A single record per CDR3 protein comes from TCRdb applying MiXCR to the PCR reads. The table has roughly 200,000 distinct CDR3 sequences, 13% to 15% seen once. The receptor was isolated from a human donor who donated a stem cell graft to a child with acute lymphoblastic leukemia. The chain has TRBV12-3 or TRBV12-4 and TRBJ1-1; 7 positions match TRBD1. The sample here was PBMCs from the stem cell graft donor, taken from the stem cell graft. The CDR3 sequence is CASSFFEGTEGTEAFF. The CDR3 DNA reads as TGTGCCAGCAGTTTCTTTGAAGGGACAGAGGGCACTGAAGCTTTCTTT.